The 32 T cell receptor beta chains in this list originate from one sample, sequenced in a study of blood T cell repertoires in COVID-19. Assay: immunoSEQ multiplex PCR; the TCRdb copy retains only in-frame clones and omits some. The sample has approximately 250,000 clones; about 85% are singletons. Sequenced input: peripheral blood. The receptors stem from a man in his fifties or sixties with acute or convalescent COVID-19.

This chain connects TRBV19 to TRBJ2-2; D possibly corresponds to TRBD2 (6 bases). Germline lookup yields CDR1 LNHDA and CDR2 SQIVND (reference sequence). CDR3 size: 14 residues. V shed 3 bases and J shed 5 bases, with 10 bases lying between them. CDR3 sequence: CASSIGRGTGELFF. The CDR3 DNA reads TGTGCCAGTAGTATCGGTCGGGGGACCGGGGAGCTGTTTTTT.

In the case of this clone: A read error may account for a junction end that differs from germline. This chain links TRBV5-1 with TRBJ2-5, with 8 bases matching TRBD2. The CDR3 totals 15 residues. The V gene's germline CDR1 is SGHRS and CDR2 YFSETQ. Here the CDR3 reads CASTLGGLGIETQYF. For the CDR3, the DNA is TGCGCCAGCACCTTGGGGGGACTAGGTATAGAGACCCAGTACTTC.

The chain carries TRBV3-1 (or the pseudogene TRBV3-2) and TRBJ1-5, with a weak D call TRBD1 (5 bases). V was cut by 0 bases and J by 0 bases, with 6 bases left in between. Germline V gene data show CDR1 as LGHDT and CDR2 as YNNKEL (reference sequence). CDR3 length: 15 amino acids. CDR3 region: CASSQEGVSNQPQHF. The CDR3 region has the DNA TGTGCCAGCAGCCAAGAAGGGGTTAGCAATCAGCCCCAGCATTTT.

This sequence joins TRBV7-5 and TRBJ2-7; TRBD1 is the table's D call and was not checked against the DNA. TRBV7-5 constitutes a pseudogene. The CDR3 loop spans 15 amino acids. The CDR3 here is CARSFPPQDRNEQYF. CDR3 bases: TGTGCCAGAAGCTTCCCACCCCAGGACAGGAATGAGCAGTACTTC.

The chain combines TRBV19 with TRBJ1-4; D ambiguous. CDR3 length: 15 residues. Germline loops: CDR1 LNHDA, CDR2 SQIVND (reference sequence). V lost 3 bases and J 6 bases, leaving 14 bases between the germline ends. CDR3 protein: CASSMSGPGDEKLFF. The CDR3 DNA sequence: TGTGCCAGTAGTATGTCCGGCCCCGGGGATGAAAAACTGTTTTTT.

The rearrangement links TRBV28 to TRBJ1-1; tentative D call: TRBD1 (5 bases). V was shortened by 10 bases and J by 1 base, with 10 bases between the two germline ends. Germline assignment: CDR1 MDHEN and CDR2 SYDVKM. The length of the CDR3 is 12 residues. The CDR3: CATLTGNTEAFF. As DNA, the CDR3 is TGTGCCACCCTCACAGGGAACACTGAAGCTTTCTTT.

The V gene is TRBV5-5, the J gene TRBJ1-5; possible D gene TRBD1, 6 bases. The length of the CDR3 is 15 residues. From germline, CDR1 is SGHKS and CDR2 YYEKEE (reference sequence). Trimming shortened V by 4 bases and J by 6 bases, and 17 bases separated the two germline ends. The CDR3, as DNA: TGTGCCAGCAGCACGGGAGGGGGGGCCGGTCAGCCCCAGCATTTT. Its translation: CASSTGGGAGQPQHF.

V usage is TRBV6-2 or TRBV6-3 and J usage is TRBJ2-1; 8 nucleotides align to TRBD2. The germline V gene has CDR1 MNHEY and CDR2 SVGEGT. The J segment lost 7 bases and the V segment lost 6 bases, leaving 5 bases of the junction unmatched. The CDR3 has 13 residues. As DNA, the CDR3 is TGTGCCAGCAGCGGGAGGGCCAGGAATGAGCAGTTCTTC. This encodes CASSGRARNEQFF.

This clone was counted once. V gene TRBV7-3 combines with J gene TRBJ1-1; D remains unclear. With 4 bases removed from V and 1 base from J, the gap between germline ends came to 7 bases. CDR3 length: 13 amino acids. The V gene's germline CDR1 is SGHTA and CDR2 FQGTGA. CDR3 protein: CASSSHRNTEAFF. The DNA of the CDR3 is TGTGCCAGCAGCTCCCATAGGAACACTGAAGCTTTCTTT. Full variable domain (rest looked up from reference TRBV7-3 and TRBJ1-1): GAGVSQTPSNKVTEKGKYVELRCDPISGHTALYWYRQSLGQGPEFLIYFQGTGAADDSGLPNDRFFAVRPEGSVSTLKIQRTERGDSAVYLCASSSHRNTEAFFGQGTRLTVV.

CDR3 sequence: CASSYDRDRVDTQYF. The CDR3 DNA sequence: TGTGCCAGCAGTTACGACCGGGACAGGGTAGATACGCAGTATTTT. This chain connects TRBV6-5 to TRBJ2-3; 9 nucleotides match TRBD1. CDR1 is MNHEY, CDR2 SVGAGI, per germline. The trim removed 2 bases at V and 5 bases at J, leaving 5 bases unmatched. This CDR3 comprises 15 residues.

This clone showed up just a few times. DNA of the CDR3: TGTGCCAGCAGCCGGACAGGGTTTTCCTACGAGCAGTACTTC. Its protein is CASSRTGFSYEQYF. The chain carries TRBV28 and TRBJ2-7; TRBD1 matches at 8 bases. Trimming removed 6 bases from V and 1 base from J; junction bases left unmatched: 5. Germline assignment: CDR1 MDHEN and CDR2 SYDVKM. This CDR3 is built from 14 residues.

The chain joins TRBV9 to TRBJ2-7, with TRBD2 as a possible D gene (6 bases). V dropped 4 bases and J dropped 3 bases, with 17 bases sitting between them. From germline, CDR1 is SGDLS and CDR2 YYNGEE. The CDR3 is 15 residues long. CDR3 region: CASSRSAEGSYEQYF. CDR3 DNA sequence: TGTGCCAGCAGCCGCAGCGCGGAGGGGAGCTACGAGCAGTACTTC.

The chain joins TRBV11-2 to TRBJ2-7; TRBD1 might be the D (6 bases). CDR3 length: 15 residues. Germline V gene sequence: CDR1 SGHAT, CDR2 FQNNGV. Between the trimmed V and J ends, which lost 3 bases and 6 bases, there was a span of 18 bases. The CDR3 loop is CASSFQEGRGREQYF. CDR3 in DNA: TGTGCCAGCAGCTTTCAAGAGGGCAGGGGACGCGAGCAGTACTTC.

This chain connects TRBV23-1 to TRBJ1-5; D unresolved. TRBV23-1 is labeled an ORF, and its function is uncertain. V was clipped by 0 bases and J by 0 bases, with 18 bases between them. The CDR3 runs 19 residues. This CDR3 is CASSQSPLGRGNSNQPQHF. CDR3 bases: TGCGCCAGCAGTCAATCCCCCCTAGGGCGGGGAAATAGCAATCAGCCCCAGCATTTT.

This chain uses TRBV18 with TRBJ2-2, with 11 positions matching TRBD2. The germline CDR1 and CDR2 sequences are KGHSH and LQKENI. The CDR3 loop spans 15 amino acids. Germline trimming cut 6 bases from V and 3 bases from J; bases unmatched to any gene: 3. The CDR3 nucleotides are TGTGCCAGCTCCCAACTAGCGGGGGACACCGGGGAGCTGTTTTTT. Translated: CASSQLAGDTGELFF. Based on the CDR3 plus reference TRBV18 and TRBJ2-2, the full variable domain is NAGVMQNPRHLVRRRGQEARLRCSPMKGHSHVYWYRQLPEEGLKFMVYLQKENIIDESGMPKERFSAEFPKEGPSILRIQQVVRGDSAAYFCASSQLAGDTGELFFGEGSRLTVL.

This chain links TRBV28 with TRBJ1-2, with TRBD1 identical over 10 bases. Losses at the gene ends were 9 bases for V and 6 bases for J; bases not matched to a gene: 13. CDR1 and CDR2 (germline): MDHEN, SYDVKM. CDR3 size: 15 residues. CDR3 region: CASSLTGGIFDGYTF. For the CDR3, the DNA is TGTGCCAGTTCCCTGACAGGGGGCATATTTGATGGCTACACCTTC.

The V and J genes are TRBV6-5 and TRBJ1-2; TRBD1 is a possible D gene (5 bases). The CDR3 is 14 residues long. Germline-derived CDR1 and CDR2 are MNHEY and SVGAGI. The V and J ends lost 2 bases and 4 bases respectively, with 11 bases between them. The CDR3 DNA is TGTGCCAGCAGTTACGGGGGGGGTCCCTATGGCTACACCTTC. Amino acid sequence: CASSYGGGPYGYTF.

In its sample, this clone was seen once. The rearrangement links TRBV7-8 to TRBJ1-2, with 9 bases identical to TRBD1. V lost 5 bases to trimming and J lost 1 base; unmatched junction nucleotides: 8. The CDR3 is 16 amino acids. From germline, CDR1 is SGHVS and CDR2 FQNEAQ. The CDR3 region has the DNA TGTGCCAGCAGCCGGACAGGGGATCCGGGTAACTATGGCTACACCTTC. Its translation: CASSRTGDPGNYGYTF.

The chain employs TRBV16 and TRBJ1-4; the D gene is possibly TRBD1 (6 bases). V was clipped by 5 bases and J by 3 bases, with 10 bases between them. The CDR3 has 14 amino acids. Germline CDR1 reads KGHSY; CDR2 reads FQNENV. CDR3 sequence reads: CASSSPGANEKLFF. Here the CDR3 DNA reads TGTGCCAGCAGCTCCCCAGGGGCTAATGAAAAACTGTTTTTT.

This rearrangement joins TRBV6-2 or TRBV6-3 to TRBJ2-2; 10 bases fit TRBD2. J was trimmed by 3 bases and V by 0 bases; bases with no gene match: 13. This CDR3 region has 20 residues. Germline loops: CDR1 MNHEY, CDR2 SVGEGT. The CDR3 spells CASSYSIVSGRPSYTGELFF. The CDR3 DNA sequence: TGTGCCAGCAGTTACTCGATCGTTAGCGGGAGGCCTTCCTACACCGGGGAGCTGTTTTTT.

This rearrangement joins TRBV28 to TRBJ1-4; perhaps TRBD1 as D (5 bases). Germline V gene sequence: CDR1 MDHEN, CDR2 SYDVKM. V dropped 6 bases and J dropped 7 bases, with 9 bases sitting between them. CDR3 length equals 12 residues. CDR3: CASRRGTEKLFF. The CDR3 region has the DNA TGTGCCAGCAGACGGGGGACTGAAAAACTGTTTTTT.

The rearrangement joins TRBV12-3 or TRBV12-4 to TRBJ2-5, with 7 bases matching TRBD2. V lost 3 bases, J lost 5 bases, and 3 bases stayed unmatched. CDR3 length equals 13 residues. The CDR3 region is CASSFWGGETQYF. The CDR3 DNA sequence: TGTGCCAGCAGTTTTTGGGGGGGGGAGACCCAGTACTTC.

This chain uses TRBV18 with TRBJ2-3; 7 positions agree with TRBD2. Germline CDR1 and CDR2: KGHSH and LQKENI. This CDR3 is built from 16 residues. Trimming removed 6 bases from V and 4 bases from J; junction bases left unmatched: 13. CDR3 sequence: CASSPGTGGPADTQYF. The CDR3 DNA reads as TGTGCCAGCTCCCCGGGAACGGGAGGTCCCGCAGATACGCAGTATTTT. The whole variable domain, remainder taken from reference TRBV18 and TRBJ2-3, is NAGVMQNPRHLVRRRGQEARLRCSPMKGHSHVYWYRQLPEEGLKFMVYLQKENIIDESGMPKERFSAEFPKEGPSILRIQQVVRGDSAAYFCASSPGTGGPADTQYFGPGTRLTVL.

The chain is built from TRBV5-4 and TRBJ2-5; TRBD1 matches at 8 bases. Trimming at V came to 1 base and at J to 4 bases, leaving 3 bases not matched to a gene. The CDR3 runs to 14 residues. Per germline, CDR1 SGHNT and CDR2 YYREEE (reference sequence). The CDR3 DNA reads TGTGCCAGCAGCTTGTCAGGGGGCGGAGAGACCCAGTACTTC. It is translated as CASSLSGGGETQYF.

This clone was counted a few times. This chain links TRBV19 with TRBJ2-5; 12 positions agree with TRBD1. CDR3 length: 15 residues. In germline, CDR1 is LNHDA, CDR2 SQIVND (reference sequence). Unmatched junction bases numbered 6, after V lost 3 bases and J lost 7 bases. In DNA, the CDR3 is TGTGCCAGTAGTATCGGGACAGGGGGCTTTGTGACCCAGTACTTC. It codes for CASSIGTGGFVTQYF.

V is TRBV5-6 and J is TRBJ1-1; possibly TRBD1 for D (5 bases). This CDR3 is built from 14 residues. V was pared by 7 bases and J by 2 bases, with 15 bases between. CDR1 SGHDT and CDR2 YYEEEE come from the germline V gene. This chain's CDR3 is CASLRTNQNTEAFF. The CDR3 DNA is TGTGCCAGCCTGAGGACAAATCAAAACACTGAAGCTTTCTTT.

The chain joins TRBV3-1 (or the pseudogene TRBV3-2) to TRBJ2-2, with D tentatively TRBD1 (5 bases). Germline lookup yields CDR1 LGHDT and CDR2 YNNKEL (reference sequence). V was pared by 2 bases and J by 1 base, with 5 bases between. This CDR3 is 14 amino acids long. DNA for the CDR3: TGTGCCAGCAGCCAACAGGGGAACACCGGGGAGCTGTTTTTT. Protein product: CASSQQGNTGELFF.

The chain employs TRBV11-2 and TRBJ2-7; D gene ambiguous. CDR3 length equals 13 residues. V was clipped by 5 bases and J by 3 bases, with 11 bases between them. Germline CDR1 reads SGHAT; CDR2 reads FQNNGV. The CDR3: CASSPRPVYEQYF. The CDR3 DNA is TGTGCCAGCAGCCCGCGGCCTGTCTACGAGCAGTACTTC.

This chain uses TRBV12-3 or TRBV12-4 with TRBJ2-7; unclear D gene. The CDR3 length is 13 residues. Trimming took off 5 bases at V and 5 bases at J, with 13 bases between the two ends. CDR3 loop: CASSPSELHEQYF. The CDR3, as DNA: TGTGCCAGCAGTCCGAGCGAGCTCCACGAGCAGTACTTC.

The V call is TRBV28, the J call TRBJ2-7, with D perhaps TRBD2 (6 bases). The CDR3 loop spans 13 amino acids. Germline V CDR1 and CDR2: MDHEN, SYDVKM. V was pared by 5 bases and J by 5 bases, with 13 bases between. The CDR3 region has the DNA TGTGCCAGCAGTCCCGGGAGTAGACACGAGCAGTACTTC. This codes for CASSPGSRHEQYF.

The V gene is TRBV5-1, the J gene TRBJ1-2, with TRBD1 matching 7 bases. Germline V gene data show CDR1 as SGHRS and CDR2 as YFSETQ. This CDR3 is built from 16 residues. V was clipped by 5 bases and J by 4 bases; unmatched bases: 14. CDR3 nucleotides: TGCGCCAGCAGAAGGGACAGTTTACAAACTGGCTATGGCTACACCTTC. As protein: CASRRDSLQTGYGYTF. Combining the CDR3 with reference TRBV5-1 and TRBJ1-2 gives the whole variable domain KAGVTQTPRYLIKTRGQQVTLSCSPISGHRSVSWYQQTPGQGLQFLFEYFSETQRNKGNFPGRFSGRQFSNSRSEMNVSTLELGDSALYLCASRRDSLQTGYGYTFGSGTRLTVV.

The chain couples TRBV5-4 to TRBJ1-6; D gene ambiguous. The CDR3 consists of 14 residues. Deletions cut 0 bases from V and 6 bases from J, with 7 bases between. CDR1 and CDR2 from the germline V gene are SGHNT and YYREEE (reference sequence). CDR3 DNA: TGTGCCAGCAGCTTGGTCGTCTCTAATTCACCCCTCCACTTT. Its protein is CASSLVVSNSPLHF.